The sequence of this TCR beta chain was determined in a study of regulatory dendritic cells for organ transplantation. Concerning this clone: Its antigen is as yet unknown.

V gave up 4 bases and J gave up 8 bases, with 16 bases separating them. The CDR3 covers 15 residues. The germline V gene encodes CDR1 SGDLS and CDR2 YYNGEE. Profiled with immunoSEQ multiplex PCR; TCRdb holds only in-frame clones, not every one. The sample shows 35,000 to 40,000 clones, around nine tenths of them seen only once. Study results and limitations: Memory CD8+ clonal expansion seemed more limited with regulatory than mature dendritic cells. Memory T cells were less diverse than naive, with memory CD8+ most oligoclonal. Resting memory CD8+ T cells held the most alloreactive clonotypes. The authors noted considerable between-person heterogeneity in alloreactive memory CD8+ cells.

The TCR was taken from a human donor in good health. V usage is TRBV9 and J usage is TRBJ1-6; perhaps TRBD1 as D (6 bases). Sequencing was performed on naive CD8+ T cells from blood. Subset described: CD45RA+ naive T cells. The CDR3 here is CASSLEGGGYSPLHF. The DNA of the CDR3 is TGTGCCAGCAGCCTCGAGGGGGGAGGTTATTCACCCCTCCACTTT.